The 10 T cell receptor beta chains in this list originate from one sample, sequenced in a study of PD-L1 blockade in urothelial cancer. The data were produced by immunoSEQ multiplex PCR, yet TCRdb's version contains in-frame clones alone and is incomplete. The table includes around 80,000 clones, around 87% detected once. Sample: PBMCs, taken around atezolizumab (anti-PD-L1) treatment. Every receptor here comes from a woman between 70 and 85 years old with urothelial cancer.

Here the CDR3 reads CASSIPDIQETQYF. DNA of the CDR3: TGTGCCAGCAGTATCCCGGACATTCAAGAGACCCAGTACTTC. J is TRBJ2-5 and V is TRBV28; D may be TRBD1 (5 bases). The CDR3 spans 14 residues. V gave up 5 bases and J gave up 2 bases, with 12 bases separating them. The germline CDR1 and CDR2 sequences are MDHEN and SYDVKM.

V gene TRBV4-2 combines with J gene TRBJ1-5; the match to TRBD1 covers 9 bases. The CDR3 is 14 residues long. Germline loops: CDR1 LGHNA, CDR2 YNFKEQ. V lost 4 bases and J lost 8; bases outside the gene matches: 6. The CDR3 sequence: CASSPGTGNEPQHF. In DNA form, the CDR3 reads TGTGCCAGCAGCCCGGGGACAGGGAATGAGCCCCAGCATTTT.

This clone was recorded once. This chain uses TRBV11-2 with TRBJ1-1; no firm D call. The germline CDR1 and CDR2 sequences are SGHAT and FQNNGV. Trimming shortened V by 5 bases and J by 3 bases, and 7 bases separated the two germline ends. The CDR3 covers 12 residues. The CDR3 nucleotides are TGTGCCAGCAGCCGCGTTTACACTGAAGCTTTCTTT. It yields the protein CASSRVYTEAFF.

V usage is TRBV4-1 and J usage is TRBJ2-7; 10 bases match TRBD2. Trimming took 2 bases from V and 3 from J; bases not matched to a gene: 7. The CDR3 loop spans 16 amino acids. Germline assignment: CDR1 MGHRA and CDR2 YSYEKL. The CDR3 region has the DNA TGCGCCAGCAGCCAAACGACGGGACTAGCGATCTACGAGCAGTACTTC. It encodes CASSQTTGLAIYEQYF.

The CDR3 nucleotides are TGTGCCAGCTCACCCCTAGCGGGGAACAATGAGCAGTTCTTC. Residues: CASSPLAGNNEQFF. This rearrangement joins TRBV18 to TRBJ2-1; 9 bases align to TRBD2. The V segment lost 3 bases and the J segment 5 bases; nucleotides outside the gene matches: 2. CDR3 length equals 14 residues. Germline CDR1 and CDR2: KGHSH and LQKENI.

The chain uses TRBV4-1 and TRBJ2-1; D may be TRBD1 (5 bases). V gave up 1 base and J gave up 1 base, with 11 bases separating them. CDR3 length equals 16 residues. Per germline, CDR1 MGHRA and CDR2 YSYEKL. For the CDR3, the DNA is TGCGCCAGCAGCCAAGGACAGTCCCTTTCCTACAATGAGCAGTTCTTC. It yields the protein CASSQGQSLSYNEQFF.

The V gene is TRBV5-1, the J gene TRBJ2-3; 9 positions agree with TRBD2. This CDR3 contains 19 residues. Germline values: CDR1 SGHRS, CDR2 YFSETQ. The ends lost 0 bases at V and 2 bases at J; junction bases unmatched: 13. CDR3 coding DNA: TGCGCCAGCAGCTTGGAGGGCGGGAGGGCCGTTCCCATCACAGATACGCAGTATTTT. Protein product: CASSLEGGRAVPITDTQYF.

The rearrangement uses TRBV30 and TRBJ2-3; no reliable D call. V was pared by 1 base and J by 3 bases, with 8 bases between. The CDR3 loop spans 13 amino acids. CDR1 and CDR2 from the germline V gene are GTSNPN and SVGIG (reference sequence). The CDR3 DNA is TGTGCCTGGAGTGGGCGGAGTACAGATACGCAGTATTTT. As protein: CAWSGRSTDTQYF.

The chain uses TRBV6-1 and TRBJ2-7, with D perhaps TRBD2 (6 bases). Germline assignment: CDR1 MNHNS and CDR2 SASEGT. The CDR3 is made up of 16 amino acids. Between the trimmed V and J ends, which lost 0 bases and 3 bases, there was a span of 15 bases. The DNA for the CDR3 is TGTGCCAGCAGTGAAGCGTTGGCTAGCGTTAGCTACGAGCAGTACTTC. Amino acids: CASSEALASVSYEQYF.

The J gene is TRBJ1-5, the V gene TRBV7-6; D gene ambiguous. The CDR3 covers 14 residues. Trimming pared 1 base from V and 6 bases from J, leaving 10 bases between. CDR1 is SGHVS, CDR2 FNYEAQ, per germline. CDR3 bases: TGTGCCAGCAGCTTAGGGCAGGAGGGTCAGCCCCAGCATTTT. It specifies CASSLGQEGQPQHF.